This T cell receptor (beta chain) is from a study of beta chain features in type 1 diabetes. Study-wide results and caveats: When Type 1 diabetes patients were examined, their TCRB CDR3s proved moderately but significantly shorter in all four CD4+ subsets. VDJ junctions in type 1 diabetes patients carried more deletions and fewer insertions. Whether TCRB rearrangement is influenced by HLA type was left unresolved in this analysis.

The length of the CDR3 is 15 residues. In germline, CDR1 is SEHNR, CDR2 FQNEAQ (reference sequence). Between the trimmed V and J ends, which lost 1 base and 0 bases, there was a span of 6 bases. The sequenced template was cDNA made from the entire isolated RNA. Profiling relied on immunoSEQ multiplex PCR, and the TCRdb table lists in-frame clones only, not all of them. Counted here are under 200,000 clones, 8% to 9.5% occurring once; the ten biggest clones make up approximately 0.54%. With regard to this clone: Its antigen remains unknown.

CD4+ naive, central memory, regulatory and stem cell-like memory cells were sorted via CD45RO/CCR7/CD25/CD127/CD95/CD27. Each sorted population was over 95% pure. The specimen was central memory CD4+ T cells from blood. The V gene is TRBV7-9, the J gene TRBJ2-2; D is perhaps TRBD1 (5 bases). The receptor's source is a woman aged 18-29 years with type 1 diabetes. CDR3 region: CASSLGQSNTGELFF. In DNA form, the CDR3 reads TGTGCCAGCAGCTTAGGACAGTCGAACACCGGGGAGCTGTTTTTT.